This record concerns one T cell receptor (beta chain) sequence. The data belong to a study of control samples from healthy donors and cancer patients. This CDR3 contains 17 residues. Deletions cut 6 bases from V and 1 base from J, with 21 bases between. The germline CDR1 and CDR2 sequences are LNHNV and YYDKDF (reference sequence). Produced via immunoSEQ multiplex PCR; TCRdb's table is partial and in-frame only. The top ten clones hold roughly 1.2% of a sample with tens of thousands of clones, roughly nine tenths of them seen once. Sequenced input: blood. The clonotype originates from a woman aged 50 to 60 in good health. The rearrangement joins TRBV15 to TRBJ1-1; D is ambiguous. CDR3 nucleotides: TGTGCCACCAGTCCGCTTTACACGGGAACTCAGAACACTGAAGCTTTCTTT. Translating it yields CATSPLYTGTQNTEAFF.